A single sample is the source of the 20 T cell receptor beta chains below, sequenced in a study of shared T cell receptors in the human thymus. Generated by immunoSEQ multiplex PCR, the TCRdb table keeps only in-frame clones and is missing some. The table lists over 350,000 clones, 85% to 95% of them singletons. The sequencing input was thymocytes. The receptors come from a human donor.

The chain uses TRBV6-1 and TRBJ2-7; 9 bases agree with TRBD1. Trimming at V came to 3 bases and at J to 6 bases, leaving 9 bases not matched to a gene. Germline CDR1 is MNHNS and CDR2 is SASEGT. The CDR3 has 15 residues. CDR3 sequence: CASSERRTGESEQYF. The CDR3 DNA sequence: TGTGCCAGCAGTGAGCGGCGGACAGGGGAAAGCGAGCAGTACTTC.

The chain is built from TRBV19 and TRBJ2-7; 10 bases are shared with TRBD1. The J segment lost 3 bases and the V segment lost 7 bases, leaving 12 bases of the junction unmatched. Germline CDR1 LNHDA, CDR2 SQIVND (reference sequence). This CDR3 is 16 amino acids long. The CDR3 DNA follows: TGTGCCAGTACCTCTCGTATGGGACAGGGGTTCTACGAGCAGTACTTC. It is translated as CASTSRMGQGFYEQYF.

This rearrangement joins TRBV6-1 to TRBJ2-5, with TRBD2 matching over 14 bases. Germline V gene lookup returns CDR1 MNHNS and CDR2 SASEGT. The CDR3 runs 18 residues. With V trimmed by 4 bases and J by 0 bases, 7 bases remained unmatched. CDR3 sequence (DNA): TGTGCCAGCAGTGCTAGGACTAGCGGGAGGACGGACCAAGAGACCCAGTACTTC. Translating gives CASSARTSGRTDQETQYF.

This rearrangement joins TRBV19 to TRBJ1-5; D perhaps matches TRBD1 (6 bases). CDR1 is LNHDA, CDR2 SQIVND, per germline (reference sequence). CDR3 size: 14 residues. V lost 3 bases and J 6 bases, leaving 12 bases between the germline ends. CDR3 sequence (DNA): TGTGCCAGTAGTATTACCCAGGGGCGTCAGCCCCAGCATTTT. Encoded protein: CASSITQGRQPQHF.

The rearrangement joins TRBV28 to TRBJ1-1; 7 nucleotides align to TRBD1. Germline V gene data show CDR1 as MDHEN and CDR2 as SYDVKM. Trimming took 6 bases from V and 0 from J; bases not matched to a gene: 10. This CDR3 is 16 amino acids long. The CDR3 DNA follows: TGTGCCAGCAGCCCGTCGGGACAGAACATGAACACTGAAGCTTTCTTT. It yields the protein CASSPSGQNMNTEAFF.

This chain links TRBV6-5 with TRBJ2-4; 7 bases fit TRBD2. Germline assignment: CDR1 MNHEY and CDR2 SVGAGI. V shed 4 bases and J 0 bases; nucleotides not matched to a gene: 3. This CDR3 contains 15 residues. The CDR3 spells CASSSSGLAKNIQYF. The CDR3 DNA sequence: TGTGCCAGCAGTTCTAGCGGATTAGCCAAAAACATTCAGTACTTC.

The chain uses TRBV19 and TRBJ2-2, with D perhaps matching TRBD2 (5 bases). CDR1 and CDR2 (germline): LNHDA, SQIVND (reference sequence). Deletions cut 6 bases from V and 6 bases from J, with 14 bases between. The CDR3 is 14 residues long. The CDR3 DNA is TGTGCCAGTAGCGGATCAAGGCGGGCCGGGGAGCTGTTTTTT. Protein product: CASSGSRRAGELFF.

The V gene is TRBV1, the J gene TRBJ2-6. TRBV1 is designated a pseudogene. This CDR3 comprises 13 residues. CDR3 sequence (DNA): TGCACCAGCAGACAAAGTCGGGCCAACGTCCTGACTTTC. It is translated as CTSRQSRANVLTF.

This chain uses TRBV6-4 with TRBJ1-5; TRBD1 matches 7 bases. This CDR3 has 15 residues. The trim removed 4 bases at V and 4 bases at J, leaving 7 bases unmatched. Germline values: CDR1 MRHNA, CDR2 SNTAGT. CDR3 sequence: CASSAVPGGNQPQHF. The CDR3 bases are TGTGCCAGCAGTGCCGTACCAGGGGGTAATCAGCCCCAGCATTTT.

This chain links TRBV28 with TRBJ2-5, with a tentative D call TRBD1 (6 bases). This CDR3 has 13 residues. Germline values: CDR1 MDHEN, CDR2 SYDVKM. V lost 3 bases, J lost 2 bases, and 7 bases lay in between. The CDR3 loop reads CASSFRGQETQYF. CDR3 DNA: TGTGCCAGCAGTTTCAGGGGACAAGAGACCCAGTACTTC.

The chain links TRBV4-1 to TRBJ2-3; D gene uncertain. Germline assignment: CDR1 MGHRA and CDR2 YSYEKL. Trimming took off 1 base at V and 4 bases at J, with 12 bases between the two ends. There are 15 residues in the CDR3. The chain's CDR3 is CASSQVGRRADTQYF. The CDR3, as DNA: TGCGCCAGCAGCCAAGTTGGTCGAAGGGCAGATACGCAGTATTTT.

The CDR3 region is CASSKGTDQETQYF. CDR3 nucleotides: TGTGCCAGCAGCAAGGGGACAGACCAAGAGACCCAGTACTTC. V usage is TRBV28 and J usage is TRBJ2-5, with 7 positions matching TRBD1. V gave up 6 bases and J gave up 0 bases; unmatched junction bases: 4. The length of the CDR3 is 14 residues. CDR1 and CDR2 from the germline V gene are MDHEN and SYDVKM.

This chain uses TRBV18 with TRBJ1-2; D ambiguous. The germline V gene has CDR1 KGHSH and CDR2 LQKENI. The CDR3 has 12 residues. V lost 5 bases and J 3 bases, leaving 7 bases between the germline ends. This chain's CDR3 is CASSARYYGYTF. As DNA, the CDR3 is TGTGCCAGCTCAGCGCGGTACTATGGCTACACCTTC.

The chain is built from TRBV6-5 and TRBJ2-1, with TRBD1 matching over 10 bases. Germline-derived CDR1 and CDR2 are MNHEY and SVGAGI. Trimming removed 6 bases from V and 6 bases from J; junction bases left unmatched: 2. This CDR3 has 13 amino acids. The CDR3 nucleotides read TGTGCCAGCAGGGGGGACAGGGGCAATGAGCAGTTCTTC. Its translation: CASRGDRGNEQFF.

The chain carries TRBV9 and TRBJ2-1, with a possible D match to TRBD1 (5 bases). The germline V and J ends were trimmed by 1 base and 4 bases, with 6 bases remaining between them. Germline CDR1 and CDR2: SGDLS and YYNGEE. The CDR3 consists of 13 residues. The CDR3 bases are TGTGCCAGCAGCGTAAACAGGTACAATGAGCAGTTCTTC. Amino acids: CASSVNRYNEQFF. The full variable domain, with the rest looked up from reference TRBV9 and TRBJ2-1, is DSGVTQTPKHLITATGQRVTLRCSPRSGDLSVYWYQQSLDQGLQFLIQYYNGEERAKGNILERFSAQQFPDLHSELNLSSLELGDSALYFCASSVNRYNEQFFGPGTRLTVL.

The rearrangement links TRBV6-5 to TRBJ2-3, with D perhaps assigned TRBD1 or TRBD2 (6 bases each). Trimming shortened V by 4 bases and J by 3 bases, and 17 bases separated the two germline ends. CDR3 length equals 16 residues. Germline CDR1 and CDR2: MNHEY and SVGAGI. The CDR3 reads CASSSTRGRGTDTQYF. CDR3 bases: TGTGCCAGCAGTTCAACCCGGGGGCGCGGGACAGATACGCAGTATTTT.

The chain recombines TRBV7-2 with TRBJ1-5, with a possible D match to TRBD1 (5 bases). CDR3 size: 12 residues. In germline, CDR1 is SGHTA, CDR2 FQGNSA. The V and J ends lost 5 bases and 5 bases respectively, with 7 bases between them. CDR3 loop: CASSQGDQPQHF. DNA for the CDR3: TGTGCCAGCAGCCAGGGAGATCAGCCCCAGCATTTT.

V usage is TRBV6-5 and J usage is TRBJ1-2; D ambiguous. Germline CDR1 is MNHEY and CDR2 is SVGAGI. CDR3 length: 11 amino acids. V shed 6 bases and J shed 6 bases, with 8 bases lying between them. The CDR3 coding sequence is TGTGCCAGCAGCCACAGAGATGGCTACACCTTC. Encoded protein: CASSHRDGYTF.

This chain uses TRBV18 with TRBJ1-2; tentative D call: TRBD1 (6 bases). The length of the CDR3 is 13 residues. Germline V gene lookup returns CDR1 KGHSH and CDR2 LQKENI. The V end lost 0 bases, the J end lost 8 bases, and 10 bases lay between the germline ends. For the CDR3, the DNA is TGTGCCAGCTCACCACCGGACAGTTACGGCTACACCTTC. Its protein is CASSPPDSYGYTF.

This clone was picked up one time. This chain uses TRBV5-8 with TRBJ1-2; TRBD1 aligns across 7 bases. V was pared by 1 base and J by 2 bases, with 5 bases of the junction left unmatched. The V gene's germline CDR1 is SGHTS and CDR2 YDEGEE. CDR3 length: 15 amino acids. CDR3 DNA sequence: TGTGCCAGCAGCTTGCCCGGACAGGCCAACTATGGCTACACCTTC. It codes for CASSLPGQANYGYTF.